This T cell receptor (beta chain) emerged from a study of T cells in Graves' hyperthyroidism and ophthalmopathy (dated by TCRdb to between 2017 and 2020). Context from the whole study: Peripheral blood samples were taken at initial diagnosis, before any treatment was given. In addition, the study compared T-cell repertoires in thyroid tissue and in blood from a handful of Graves' hyperthyroidism patients. An independent validation cohort of around 19 hyperthyroidism patients and 17 patients who later progressed to ophthalmopathy tested prospective prediction of ophthalmopathy. The paper describes TCR Vbeta CDR3 sequencing of 135 peripheral blood samples, made up of 43 ophthalmopathy patients, approximately 76 hyperthyroidism patients and around 17 progressor patients. After sampling, hyperthyroidism patients received methimazole starting at 30 mg daily, and ophthalmopathy patients received high-dose intravenous methylprednisolone. A discovery cohort of about a hundred patients, approximately 44 with Graves' ophthalmopathy and more than 55 with stable Graves' hyperthyroidism, was used to find distinguishing TCR V-J signatures. For training and testing, the 100 or so patients in the discovery cohort were randomly divided in a 7:3 ratio.

There are many counts of this clonotype. This receptor's antigen is unknown. Within one base of it there is no much larger clone, and no base qualities were kept. Ophthalmopathy patients had moderately to severely active disease, with a Clinical Activity Score of 3 or more, a NOSPECS grade of 4 or more, and a disease duration of less than 3 months. Any patient with an uncontrolled infection, another autoimmune disease, pregnancy or lactation was excluded. Diagnoses were based on clinical symptoms, serum thyroxine and TRAb, thyroid ultrasound and orbital computed tomography. PBMCs were separated from approximately 9.9 ml of fresh peripheral blood using Ficoll-Paque density gradient centrifugation. Total RNA was extracted with Trizol reagent, and quality was checked on an Agilent 2100 Bioanalyzer. From cysteine to phenylalanine, the CDR3 is 14 amino acids long. Left in the record is the CDR3 DNA by itself, 42 bases read in frame from the first base. The germline V gene encodes CDR1 SGHTA and CDR2 FQGTGA. V is reduced by 2 bases and J by 7 bases, leaving a spacing of 14 bases between them.

The TCR beta CDR3 regions were amplified from RNA transcripts. The first round of RT-PCR for the TCR CDR3 was performed with the HTBI primer set and the Qiagen OneStep RT-PCR kit. The libraries were constructed in a second round of multiplex PCR and then size-selected and purified. Sequencing of the libraries was done on an Illumina HiSeq2000 using paired-end 100 bp reads. Per the source publication's procedure: SOAPnuke was used to process the raw data, throwing out any read that contained adapters or uncalled bases, had a mean Phred below 15, or lacked an exact constant-primer or identifier match. COPE v1.2.5 was used to merge the high-quality paired reads, and each unique nucleotide sequence was defined as a clonotype. Clonotypes were aligned to IMGT TRBV, TRBD and TRBJ reference segments using MiTCR v1.1. The analysis was restricted to V-J combinations with a frequency above 0.0001, which together covered just over 98% of the repertoires. A TCS score was defined as the ratio of F50 (clonal expansion) to E x V (chaos), with BLOSUM62-based TCRdist applied between CDR3 peptides within each V-J. Welch's t-statistics and random forest reduced around 550 V-J features to fewer than 15, which were used in a naive Bayes classifier (R e1071). In TCRdb, the public reads were trimmed at Q25 with fastp and aligned with MiXCR, with productive beta chains retained. Each record represents a unique CDR3 protein, reported with the most common genes and DNA among its rows. The V and J calls here are based on TCRdb, not the publication. The sample data list hundreds of thousands of distinct CDR3 sequences, and 14% of these were observed just once. The ten largest clonotypes hold around 12% of the sample.

Beyond this particular receptor, the publication reports: No statistical method was used to fix the sample size in advance, and group allocation was not hidden from the investigators. Most expanded thyroid clonotypes (frequency above 0.001) were also detected in blood, suggesting blood repertoires may reflect thyroid immune responses. In cross-validation, a model built on a 13 V-J signature told ophthalmopathy apart from stable hyperthyroidism with 85% to 90% sensitivity and 81% to 82% specificity, and in testing the same model reached 80%/75%. In validation, progression to ophthalmopathy was predicted by the model with nearly 71% sensitivity and roughly 72% specificity, a median of approximately 6.5 months before onset.

Recombination connected TRBV7-3 to TRBJ1-2; TRBD1 might be the D gene, on 6 matching bases. Sequenced material: blood. The receptor's source is a woman between 50 and 59 years old with Graves' ophthalmopathy. The CDR3 protein: CASSLRAGEIGYTF. In nucleotide form, the sequence is TGTGCCAGCAGCTTACGGGCAGGGGAGATTGGCTACACCTTC. Reference TRBV7-3 and TRBJ1-2 proteins supply the regions before and after the CDR3; the full variable domain is: GAGVSQTPSNKVTEKGKYVELRCDPISGHTALYWYRQSLGQGPEFLIYFQGTGAADDSGLPNDRFFAVRPEGSVSTLKIQRTERGDSAVYLCASSLRAGEIGYTFGSGTRLTVV.